The 14 T cell receptor beta chains given below trace back to one sample, sequenced in a study of T cell clones after liver transplantation. The method was immunoSEQ multiplex PCR; TCRdb's version includes in-frame clones alone and lacks a portion of them. The repertoire holds about 53,000 clones, with roughly 80% as singletons. The input for sequencing was CD4+ T cells from blood, taken before liver transplant. The receptors were sampled from a human donor who received a liver transplant.

Worth noting for this clone: Its ends do not fully match the called genes, so a read error is possible. This chain joins TRBV7-7 and TRBJ2-1; a possible D gene is TRBD2 (6 bases). Germline values: CDR1 SSHAT, CDR2 FNYEAQ (reference sequence). The CDR3 has 15 amino acids. In DNA form, the CDR3 reads TGTGCTAGCAGCTCATCCGGGACTGCCTCTAGGGAGCAGTTCTTC. Translated: CASSSSGTASREQFF.

The rearrangement uses TRBV29-1 and TRBJ1-4, with TRBD1 matching over 7 bases. CDR1 is SQVTM, CDR2 ANQGSEA, per germline. This CDR3 has 13 amino acids. V shed 6 bases, J shed 4 bases, and the junction held 5 bases outside the gene matches. Written as DNA, the CDR3 is TGCAGCGTGGGGAGGGACAGTAATGAAAAACTGTTTTTT. Amino acids: CSVGRDSNEKLFF.

The chain couples TRBV18 to TRBJ2-5; the D call may be TRBD1 or TRBD2 (5 bases each). This CDR3 is built from 16 residues. Trimming cost V 1 base and J 1 base, with 13 bases left between them. Germline CDR1 and CDR2: KGHSH and LQKENI. In DNA, the CDR3 is TGTGCCAGCTCACCACTTCAGAGGGGCGGCCAAGAGACCCAGTACTTC. Amino acid sequence: CASSPLQRGGQETQYF.

This clone was seen just once. The chain uses TRBV9 and TRBJ1-1; 12 bases match TRBD1. The germline gives CDR1 SGDLS, CDR2 YYNGEE. The CDR3 has 15 amino acids. The V segment lost 4 bases and the J segment 5 bases; nucleotides outside the gene matches: 6. The CDR3 spells CASSRGGQGATEAFF. Here the CDR3 DNA reads TGTGCCAGCAGCCGCGGGGGACAGGGGGCAACTGAAGCTTTCTTT.

The rearrangement links TRBV7-2 to TRBJ2-7; unclear D gene. V lost 5 bases to trimming and J lost 6 bases, with 14 bases between them. There are 13 residues in the CDR3. In germline, CDR1 is SGHTA, CDR2 FQGNSA. CDR3 in amino acids: CASSRALPLEQYF. The CDR3 region has the DNA TGTGCCAGCAGCCGGGCCCTACCTCTCGAGCAGTACTTC.

The chain recombines TRBV6-6 with TRBJ2-3; D is unclear. From germline, CDR1 is MNHNY and CDR2 SVGAGI (reference sequence). This CDR3 region has 10 residues. Trimming removed 11 bases from V and 1 base from J, with 4 bases in between. The CDR3: CASGTDTQYF. As DNA, the CDR3 is TGTGCCTCGGGCACAGATACGCAGTATTTT.

V usage is TRBV4-1 and J usage is TRBJ2-7, with 10 nucleotides matching TRBD2. Per germline, CDR1 MGHRA and CDR2 YSYEKL. V shed 0 bases, J shed 0 bases, and the junction held 2 bases outside the gene matches. This CDR3 spans 16 amino acids. CDR3 DNA sequence: TGCGCCAGCAGCCAAGATCAGCGGGGGGGCTCCTACGAGCAGTACTTC. This sequence encodes CASSQDQRGGSYEQYF.

This clone is medium-sized. This chain uses TRBV10-3 with TRBJ2-2; tentatively, D is TRBD2 (5 bases). CDR1 is ENHRY and CDR2 is SYGVKD in the germline V gene. The ends were cut back, 0 bases at V and 3 bases at J, with 5 bases in the middle. CDR3 length equals 14 residues. Here the CDR3 reads CAISESGDTGELFF. The CDR3 bases are TGTGCCATCAGTGAGTCGGGAGACACCGGGGAGCTGTTTTTT.

V and J are TRBV7-2 and TRBJ1-2, with 7 nucleotides matching TRBD1. V gave up 0 bases and J gave up 7 bases; unmatched junction bases: 2. Germline CDR1 SGHTA, CDR2 FQGNSA. The CDR3 sequence is 13 residues long. The CDR3 region is CASSLAGGFGYTF. Written as DNA, the CDR3 is TGTGCCAGCAGCTTAGCAGGGGGCTTTGGCTACACCTTC.

This clone was found once. The rearrangement links TRBV19 to TRBJ2-2; 13 nucleotides agree with TRBD2. The CDR3 has 17 residues. Germline assignment: CDR1 LNHDA and CDR2 SQIVND (reference sequence). The V and J ends lost 9 bases and 6 bases, in that order; junction bases with no gene match: 13. The CDR3 coding sequence is TGTGCCAGCGGAAAACAGAATGGACTAGCGGGAGCCGGGGAGCTGTTTTTT. This translates into CASGKQNGLAGAGELFF. Full variable domain (remainder filled in from reference TRBV19 and TRBJ2-2): DGGITQSPKYLFRKEGQNVTLSCEQNLNHDAMYWYRQDPGQGLRLIYYSQIVNDFQKGDIAEGYSVSREKKESFPLTVTSAQKNPTAFYLCASGKQNGLAGAGELFFGEGSRLTVL.

This sequence joins TRBV10-3 and TRBJ2-5; 10 bases agree with TRBD2. Losses at the gene ends were 5 bases for V and 2 bases for J; bases not matched to a gene: 5. This CDR3 comprises 15 residues. Looked up from germline, CDR1 is ENHRY and CDR2 is SYGVKD. The chain's CDR3 is CAISSGTSVQETQYF. For the CDR3, the DNA is TGTGCCATCAGTTCCGGGACTAGCGTGCAAGAGACCCAGTACTTC.

The chain links TRBV5-1 to TRBJ2-3; D perhaps matches TRBD2 (6 bases). V lost 2 bases and J 4 bases, leaving 11 bases between the germline ends. The germline CDR1 and CDR2 sequences are SGHRS and YFSETQ. The CDR3 is 14 residues long. In DNA form, the CDR3 reads TGCGCCAGCAGCTTAATCGGAGGGGCAGATACGCAGTATTTT. Residues: CASSLIGGADTQYF.

The sample holds a few counts of this clone. This chain connects TRBV7-3 to TRBJ2-3; TRBD1 aligns across 9 bases. Germline V gene lookup returns CDR1 SGHTA and CDR2 FQGTGA. CDR3 size: 14 residues. J was trimmed by 6 bases and V by 1 base; bases with no gene match: 2. The CDR3 coding sequence is TGTGCCAGCAGCTTAAACAGGGGGCGGGATACGCAGTATTTT. Residues: CASSLNRGRDTQYF. Full variable domain (missing parts from reference TRBV7-3 and TRBJ2-3): GAGVSQTPSNKVTEKGKYVELRCDPISGHTALYWYRQSLGQGPEFLIYFQGTGAADDSGLPNDRFFAVRPEGSVSTLKIQRTERGDSAVYLCASSLNRGRDTQYFGPGTRLTVL.

The chain has TRBV6-1 and TRBJ1-1, with unresolved D. This CDR3 is 12 amino acids long. The V end was cut by 2 bases, the J end by 11 bases, with 12 bases between. Per germline, CDR1 MNHNS and CDR2 SASEGT. CDR3 sequence (DNA): TGTGCCAGCAGTGAAAGAGGAGGGTTGGCTTTCTTT. Its translation is CASSERGGLAFF.